The sample holds many counts of the clone carrying this TCR beta chain. Amplification of TCR beta CDR3 regions was performed using RNA transcripts as template. RT-PCR in the first round (using the HTBI primer set) targeted the TCR CDR3. TCRdb reprocessed the multiplex PCR reads with MiXCR, giving one entry per CDR3 protein. The sample shows some 350,000 distinct CDR3 sequences, roughly 14% of them seen only once. The sample belongs to a study of T cells in Graves' hyperthyroidism and ophthalmopathy. The V end was cut by 6 bases, the J end by 5 bases, with 16 bases between. This CDR3 is 15 amino acids long. The germline gives CDR1 SGHAT, CDR2 FQNNGV.

This clonotype originated in a woman aged 18-29 years with Graves' hyperthyroidism that later progressed to Graves' ophthalmopathy. Material for sequencing was blood. J is TRBJ2-2 and V is TRBV11-2; D possibly corresponds to TRBD1 (6 bases). DNA for the CDR3: TGTGCCAGCAGGGATTGGGGTCAGGGGACCGGGGAGCTGTTTTTT. This codes for CASRDWGQGTGELFF.